One sample yielded the 8 T cell receptor beta chains listed below, sequenced in a study of cytomegalovirus exposure and HLA in healthy donors. PCR was performed using 60 Vbeta and 13 Jbeta primers. TCRdb's copy holds only in-frame clones and misses some; the assay was immunoSEQ multiplex PCR. The data hold about 170,000 clones, with roughly 79% observed a single time. The specimen was PBMCs. The source is a woman younger than 45 in good health and CMV-seropositive.

This clone has just a few counts. V and J are TRBV5-6 and TRBJ1-1, with D unclear. V lost 2 bases and J 3 bases, leaving 8 bases between the germline ends. Germline loops: CDR1 SGHDT, CDR2 YYEEEE. The CDR3 consists of 13 residues. CDR3 sequence reads: CASSLTVYTEAFF. DNA for the CDR3: TGTGCCAGCAGCTTAACGGTATACACTGAAGCTTTCTTT.

This clone occurred a few times. The chain links TRBV5-1 to TRBJ2-2; no definite D call. CDR1 is SGHRS, CDR2 YFSETQ, per germline. V was clipped by 0 bases and J by 4 bases, with 10 bases between them. The CDR3 is 15 amino acids. CDR3 sequence: CASSLDRVRTGELFF. The CDR3, as DNA: TGCGCCAGCAGCTTGGATCGGGTTCGCACCGGGGAGCTGTTTTTT.

This clone was counted only a few times. The gene calls are TRBV15 and TRBJ2-3, with D hard to call. CDR1 is LNHNV, CDR2 YYDKDF, per germline (reference sequence). CDR3 length: 13 residues. Trimming cost V 3 bases and J 4 bases, with 8 bases left between them. The CDR3 sequence: CATSRGEADTQYF. The CDR3 DNA sequence: TGTGCCACCAGCAGGGGCGAAGCAGATACGCAGTATTTT.

The chain couples TRBV7-2 to TRBJ1-1; D ambiguous. This CDR3 has 13 residues. CDR1 and CDR2 (germline): SGHTA, FQGNSA. V dropped 3 bases and J dropped 0 bases, with 5 bases sitting between them. Here the CDR3 reads CASSFNMNTEAFF. The CDR3 bases are TGTGCCAGCAGCTTCAACATGAACACTGAAGCTTTCTTT.

The chain has TRBV9 and TRBJ2-5; 7 bases are shared with TRBD2. From germline, CDR1 is SGDLS and CDR2 YYNGEE. The CDR3 covers 13 residues. After removal of 8 bases from V and 2 bases from J, the junction contained 6 bases not matched to a gene. CDR3 region: CASGGGVQETQYF. CDR3 in DNA: TGTGCCAGTGGGGGAGGGGTACAAGAGACCCAGTACTTC.

The rearrangement uses TRBV7-2 and TRBJ2-1, with TRBD1 as a possible D gene (6 bases). Germline V lookup: CDR1 SGHTA, CDR2 FQGNSA. Trimming took 5 bases from V and 0 from J, leaving 14 bases between them. The CDR3 totals 16 residues. The CDR3 is CASSAAGTFSYNEQFF. The CDR3 DNA follows: TGTGCCAGCAGCGCTGCCGGGACATTCTCCTACAATGAGCAGTTCTTC.

The rearrangement uses TRBV9 and TRBJ2-1, with D unresolved. Per the germline V gene, CDR1 is SGDLS and CDR2 is YYNGEE. Trimming removed 0 bases from V and 4 bases from J, with 8 bases in between. The CDR3 sequence is 14 residues long. The CDR3 bases are TGTGCCAGCAGCGTAGGCGGCACGTACAATGAGCAGTTCTTC. It encodes CASSVGGTYNEQFF.

This clone has just a few counts. The chain is built from TRBV4-3 and TRBJ1-4; D is undetermined. Germline V gene sequence: CDR1 LGHNA, CDR2 YSLEER. Trimming shortened V by 1 base and J by 0 bases, and 12 bases separated the two germline ends. CDR3 length: 17 amino acids. CDR3 coding DNA: TGCGCCAGCAGCCAAGGAATTTCACTTGCAACTAATGAAAAACTGTTTTTT. Translation gives CASSQGISLATNEKLFF.